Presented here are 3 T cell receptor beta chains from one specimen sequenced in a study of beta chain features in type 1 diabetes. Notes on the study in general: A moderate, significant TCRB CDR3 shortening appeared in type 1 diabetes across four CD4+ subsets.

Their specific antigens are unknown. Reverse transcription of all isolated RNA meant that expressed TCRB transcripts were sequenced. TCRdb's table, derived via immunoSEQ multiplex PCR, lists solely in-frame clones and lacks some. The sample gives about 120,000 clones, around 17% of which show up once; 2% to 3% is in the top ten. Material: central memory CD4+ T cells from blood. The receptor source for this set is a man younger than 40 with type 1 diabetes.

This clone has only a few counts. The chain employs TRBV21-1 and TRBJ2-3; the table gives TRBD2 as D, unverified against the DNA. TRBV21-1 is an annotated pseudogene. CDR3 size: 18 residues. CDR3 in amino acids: CASSLASGGETSTDTQYF. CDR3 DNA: TGTGCCAGCAGCCTCGCTAGCGGGGGGGAAACTAGCACAGATACGCAGTATTTT.

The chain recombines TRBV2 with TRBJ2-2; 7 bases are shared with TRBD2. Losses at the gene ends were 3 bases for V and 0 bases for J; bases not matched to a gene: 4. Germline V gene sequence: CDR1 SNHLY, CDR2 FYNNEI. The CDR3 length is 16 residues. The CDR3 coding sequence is TGTGCCAGCAGTGATCCAGGGAGGGCGAACACCGGGGAGCTGTTTTTT. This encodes CASSDPGRANTGELFF.

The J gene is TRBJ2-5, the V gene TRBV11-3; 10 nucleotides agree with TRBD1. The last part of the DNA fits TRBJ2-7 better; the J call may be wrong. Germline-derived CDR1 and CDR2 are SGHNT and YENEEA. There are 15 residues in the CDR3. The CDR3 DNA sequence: TGTGCCAGCAGCTTCGCCGGGACAGGGGCGTACGAGCAGTACTTC. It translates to CASSFAGTGAYEQYF.